This T cell receptor (beta chain) was observed in a study of blood T cell repertoires in COVID-19. Study in general: The United States, Italy and Spain were the sources of the acute and convalescent COVID-19 samples. PBMCs, B-cell-depleted T cells, or T cells provided the cDNA or gDNA that made up the material.

This clone was found once. How the authors handled the data: For nucleated cells, counts were estimated from reference gene primer amplification. The method was immunoSEQ multiplex PCR; TCRdb's version includes in-frame clones alone and lacks a portion of them. The DNA was the basis for D and trimming; V, J and clone size are from that table. Counted here are fewer than 450,000 clones, 91% occurring once; the ten biggest clones make up 2.5% to 4%. V lost 3 bases and J 0 bases, leaving 6 bases between the germline ends. This CDR3 region has 13 residues. The germline V gene encodes CDR1 SGDLS and CDR2 YYNGEE.

This clonotype was obtained from a woman aged 18-29 years who had recovered from COVID-19. Sequencing was done on a sample of peripheral blood. The chain carries TRBV9 and TRBJ1-1; unclear D gene. The CDR3 coding sequence is TGTGCCAGCAGCGAGGCGGTGAACACTGAAGCTTTCTTT. The encoded protein is CASSEAVNTEAFF.